This is a list of T cell receptor beta chains from one sample in a study of blood T cell repertoires in COVID-19. Generated by immunoSEQ multiplex PCR, the TCRdb table keeps only in-frame clones and is missing some. The table records about 220,000 clones, around three quarters of them present only once. The material sequenced was peripheral blood. Every receptor here comes from a woman between 70 and 85 years old with acute or convalescent COVID-19. CDR3s include the opening cysteine and the closing phenylalanine or tryptophan. D genes are given only for firm matches. Where a row states a size, it is once, few, many or the class of an expanded clone; other rows omit it.

j_gene: TRBJ1-2
d_gene: TRBD1
len: 13
abundance: -
v_gene: TRBV5-1
CDR3nt: TGCGCCAGCAGCGTACAGGGGGCTAGTGGCTACACCTTC
CDR3aa: CASSVQGASGYTF

j_gene: TRBJ1-2
d_gene: -
len: 13
abundance: -
v_gene: TRBV6-5
CDR3nt: TGTGCCAGCAGTAGTTCAGGGAACTATGGCTACACCTTC
CDR3aa: CASSSSGNYGYTF

j_gene: TRBJ2-3
d_gene: -
len: 13
abundance: -
v_gene: TRBV18
CDR3nt: TGTGCCAGCTCACCACCGGAAGAGGGTACGCAGTATTTT
CDR3aa: CASSPPEEGTQYF

j_gene: TRBJ2-3
d_gene: -
len: 17
abundance: -
v_gene: TRBV24-1
CDR3nt: TGTGCCACCAGTGATCCCACAGGGAGAAGCCACGCAGATACGCAGTATTTT
CDR3aa: CATSDPTGRSHADTQYF

j_gene: TRBJ1-4
d_gene: -
len: 14
abundance: -
v_gene: TRBV6-5
CDR3nt: TGTGCCAGCAGTTACGGGGCTTCAGGAGAAAAACTGTTTTTT
CDR3aa: CASSYGASGEKLFF

j_gene: TRBJ1-2
d_gene: -
len: 13
abundance: few
v_gene: TRBV30
CDR3nt: TGTGCCTGGAGTCCCCACACCAACAGGGAATGCACCTTC
CDR3aa: CAWSPHTNRECTF

j_gene: TRBJ2-3
d_gene: TRBD1
len: 15
abundance: few
v_gene: TRBV13
CDR3nt: TGTGCCAGCAGCCTATCGGACAGGGGGCATGATACGCAGTATTTT
CDR3aa: CASSLSDRGHDTQYF

j_gene: TRBJ2-5
d_gene: -
len: 14
abundance: -
v_gene: TRBV19
CDR3nt: TGTGCCAGTACCACCGACAGAAACCAAGAGACCCAGTACTTC
CDR3aa: CASTTDRNQETQYF

j_gene: TRBJ2-7
d_gene: -
len: 18
abundance: few
v_gene: TRBV19
CDR3nt: TGTGCCAGTAGTATTCAGGGCCCAGCTATGGATCGCTCCTACGAGCAGTACTTC
CDR3aa: CASSIQGPAMDRSYEQYF

j_gene: TRBJ2-2
d_gene: -
len: 15
abundance: -
v_gene: TRBV15
CDR3nt: TGTGCCACCAGCAGGAGGCCTCGGGGGACCGGGGAGCTGTTTTTT
CDR3aa: CATSRRPRGTGELFF

j_gene: TRBJ2-3
d_gene: TRBD1
len: 13
abundance: -
v_gene: TRBV19
CDR3nt: TGTGCCAGTATCCCACAGGGGGCGGATACGCAGTATTTT
CDR3aa: CASIPQGADTQYF

j_gene: TRBJ2-7
d_gene: TRBD2
len: 14
abundance: -
v_gene: TRBV27
CDR3nt: TGTGCCAGCAGTTCATGGGGGAGGGGATACGAGCAGTACTTC
CDR3aa: CASSSWGRGYEQYF

j_gene: TRBJ2-3
d_gene: TRBD2
len: 13
abundance: few
v_gene: TRBV12-3/TRBV12-4
CDR3nt: TGTGCCAGCAGTGGACTAGCTACAGATACGCAGTATTTT
CDR3aa: CASSGLATDTQYF

j_gene: TRBJ2-7
d_gene: -
len: 13
abundance: -
v_gene: TRBV30
CDR3nt: TGTGCCTGGAGTGCGACTAACACCCGGGGTTCGTACTTC
CDR3aa: CAWSATNTRGSYF

j_gene: TRBJ2-3
d_gene: TRBD2
len: 17
abundance: -
v_gene: TRBV6-2/TRBV6-3
CDR3nt: TGTGCCAGCAGTTCCTCAGGCCTAGCGGGGGGCACAGATACGCAGTATTTT
CDR3aa: CASSSSGLAGGTDTQYF

j_gene: TRBJ1-1
d_gene: -
len: 13
abundance: -
v_gene: TRBV7-3
CDR3nt: TGTGCCAGCAGCTTAGAGGCTAACACTGAAGCTTTCTTT
CDR3aa: CASSLEANTEAFF

j_gene: TRBJ2-1
d_gene: -
len: 14
abundance: -
v_gene: TRBV25-1
CDR3nt: TGTGCCAGCAGTGAATCGGCAGGTCGTAATGAGCAGTTCTTC
CDR3aa: CASSESAGRNEQFF